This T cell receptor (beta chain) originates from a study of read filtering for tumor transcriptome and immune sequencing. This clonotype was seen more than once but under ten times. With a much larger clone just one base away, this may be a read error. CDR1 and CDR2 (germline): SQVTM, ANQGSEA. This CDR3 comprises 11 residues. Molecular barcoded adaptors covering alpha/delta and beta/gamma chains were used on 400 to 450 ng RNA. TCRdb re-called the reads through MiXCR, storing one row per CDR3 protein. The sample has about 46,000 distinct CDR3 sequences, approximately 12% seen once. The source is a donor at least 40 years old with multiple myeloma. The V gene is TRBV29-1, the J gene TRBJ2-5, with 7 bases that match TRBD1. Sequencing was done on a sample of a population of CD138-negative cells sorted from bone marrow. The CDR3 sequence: CSVEQGETQCF. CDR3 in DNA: TGCAGCGTTGAACAGGGGGAGACCCAGTGCTTC.